The rows below give T cell receptor beta chains drawn from one sample of a study of lymphopenia after photon versus proton radiotherapy. Profiled with immunoSEQ multiplex PCR; TCRdb holds only in-frame clones, not every one. There are 25,000 to 30,000 clones in the sample; 81% occur only once, and around 29% lies in the top ten. The sequencing here drew on peripheral blood, taken from a patient treated with photon-based radiotherapy. These receptor sequences come from a man over 45 with gastric cancer. Both conserved end residues are part of each CDR3. The order of the fields is clone size, V gene, J gene, D gene, CDR3 DNA, CDR3 protein. A D gene is named only where the DNA matches it firmly. Clone sizes are given selectively: once, few, many, or a class where the clone is expanded.

-	TRBV27	TRBJ2-7	TRBD2	TGTGCCAGCAGACCGGCCTCCTCCTTGAGCGGGGGTAACTACGAGCAGTACTTC	CASRPASSLSGGNYEQYF
-	TRBV10-3	TRBJ1-1	-	TGTGCCATCAGTCCGGGACAGAACACTGAAGCTTTCTTT	CAISPGQNTEAFF
-	TRBV2	TRBJ1-2	-	TGTGCCAGCAGTCTGGATTCTTATGGCTACACCTTC	CASSLDSYGYTF
-	TRBV9	TRBJ1-4	-	TGTGCCAGCAGCGAGGGCCGATCGGTCAGGGGCGGGGAAAAACTGTTTTTT	CASSEGRSVRGGEKLFF
-	TRBV6-1	TRBJ1-1	-	TGTGCCAGTCGCCCGGGTAGGACGACTGAAGCTTTCTTT	CASRPGRTTEAFF
-	TRBV5-6	TRBJ2-5	TRBD2	TGTGCCAGCAGCTATCGTGGACTAGCGGTTAAAGAGACCCAGTACTTC	CASSYRGLAVKETQYF
-	TRBV30	TRBJ1-5	-	TGTGCCTGGAGTGTAAGACCCCAGGGATCCCAGCATTTT	CAWSVRPQGSQHF
once	TRBV25-1	TRBJ1-2	TRBD1	TGTGCCAGCAGTAAGAATCCGGGACAGAATGGCTACACCTTC	CASSKNPGQNGYTF
-	TRBV2	TRBJ1-3	-	TGTGCCAGCAGTCCCGGAGTGGGCAACACCATATATTTT	CASSPGVGNTIYF
-	TRBV15	TRBJ2-3	-	TGTGCCACCAGCAGAGGTCAGGCAACAGATACGCAGTATTTT	CATSRGQATDTQYF
-	TRBV6-5	TRBJ2-1	-	TGTGCCAGCACCGACAGCTCCTACAATGAGCAGTTCTTC	CASTDSSYNEQFF
-	TRBV4-3	TRBJ2-7	-	TGCGCCAGCAGCCAAGATTTGGGGACCGCCTACGAGCAGTACTTC	CASSQDLGTAYEQYF
-	TRBV19	TRBJ2-3	-	TGTGCCAGTAGTATGACGGTTGGTACGCAGTATTTT	CASSMTVGTQYF
-	TRBV6-6	TRBJ2-2	-	TGTGCCAGCACTTTGTCCGACCGCGGGGAGCTGTTTTTT	CASTLSDRGELFF
-	TRBV14	TRBJ2-1	-	TGTGCCAGCAGCCAAGGGGGGAAGGGCTACAATGAGCAGTTCTTC	CASSQGGKGYNEQFF
-	TRBV6-1	TRBJ2-3	-	TGTGCCAGCAGTGAAGGGGGAGGACCAGATACGCAGTATTTT	CASSEGGGPDTQYF
-	TRBV18	TRBJ2-2	-	TGTGCCAGCTCACCGCGAACGGCCCCTAAGGGGAACGCCGGGGAGCTGTTTTTT	CASSPRTAPKGNAGELFF
-	TRBV19	TRBJ1-1	-	TGTGCCAGTAGATTTTCGGGGATAAACACTGAAGCTTTCTTT	CASRFSGINTEAFF
-	TRBV7-3	TRBJ2-3	-	TGTGCCAGCAGCTTAACGCCAGGGAAGACAGATACGCAGTATTTT	CASSLTPGKTDTQYF
-	TRBV5-1	TRBJ2-5	TRBD2	TGCGCCAGCAGCATTCTACCGGGACTAGCAAGCTTAGAGACCCAGTACTTC	CASSILPGLASLETQYF
-	TRBV5-1	TRBJ2-3	-	TGCGCCAGCAGTAATCCCCAAGATACGCAGTATTTT	CASSNPQDTQYF
-	TRBV19	TRBJ1-5	TRBD1	TGTGCCAGTAGTATCGGGACAGGGGGAAATCAGCCCCAGCATTTT	CASSIGTGGNQPQHF
-	TRBV6-1	TRBJ1-3	TRBD1	TGTGCCAGCAGTTTAACAGGGGGCAGTGGAAACACCATATATTTT	CASSLTGGSGNTIYF
-	TRBV11-3	TRBJ1-1	-	TGTGCCAGCAGCTCTCGAATGAACACTGAAGCTTTCTTT	CASSSRMNTEAFF
once	TRBV20-1	TRBJ2-1	-	TGCAGTGCTAGTAGGAGTAATGAGCAGTTCTTC	CSASRSNEQFF
few	TRBV7-3	TRBJ2-5	TRBD1	TGTGCCAGCAGCTTTAACAGGGGAGAGACCCAGTACTTC	CASSFNRGETQYF
-	TRBV6-1	TRBJ1-6	-	TGTGCCAGCCTAGGAGGAAGCTCCTATAATTCACCCCTCCACTTT	CASLGGSSYNSPLHF
-	TRBV21-1	TRBJ2-2	-	TGTGCCAGCAGCAGGAACTTAGACACCTTCCTCTCCGGGGAGCTGTTTTTT	CASSRNLDTFLSGELFF
-	TRBV10-3	TRBJ1-3	-	TGTGCCATCAGTGAGGGCAGGGCGTCTGGAAACACCATATATTTT	CAISEGRASGNTIYF
-	TRBV4-3	TRBJ1-1	TRBD1	TGCGCCAGCAGCCAAGGACAGGGGGCAGGAACTGAAGCTTTCTTT	CASSQGQGAGTEAFF
-	TRBV6-1	TRBJ2-1	-	TGTGCCAGCAGTGAAGGAGTTATAGTCAATGAGCAGTTCTTC	CASSEGVIVNEQFF
-	TRBV5-1	TRBJ2-3	TRBD2	TGCGCCAGCAGCTTAACCGGGACTAGCGGCACAGATACGCAGTATTTT	CASSLTGTSGTDTQYF
-	TRBV9	TRBJ1-1	TRBD1	TGTGCCAGCAGCAAAGACCAGGGGGTGGATGAAGCTTTCTTT	CASSKDQGVDEAFF
-	TRBV5-6	TRBJ1-4	-	TGTGCCAGCAGCTTGGGATATTCAGATACTAATGAAAAACTGTTTTTT	CASSLGYSDTNEKLFF
-	TRBV9	TRBJ1-1	-	TGTGCCAGCAGCGAAACAGGGATCACTGAAGCTTTCTTT	CASSETGITEAFF
-	TRBV30	TRBJ2-3	-	TGTGCCTGGAGTGTAGGGCAGGGGGGATCCACAGATACGCAGTATTTT	CAWSVGQGGSTDTQYF
-	TRBV18	TRBJ1-2	TRBD1	TGTGCCAGCTCACCTACAGGGGACTATGGCTACACCTTC	CASSPTGDYGYTF
-	TRBV9	TRBJ1-2	-	TGTGCCAGCAGCGACGGGACCGATAAAGCTAACTATGGCTACACCTTC	CASSDGTDKANYGYTF
-	TRBV6-1	TRBJ1-1	-	TGTGCCGCAAGACTTACAGGGAGGGACACTGAAGCTTTCTTT	CAARLTGRDTEAFF
-	TRBV9	TRBJ2-2	TRBD2	TGTGCCAGCAGCGCAGGACTAGCGGGGGGGCCCCACACCGGGGAGCTGTTTTTT	CASSAGLAGGPHTGELFF
-	TRBV5-5	TRBJ2-1	-	TGTGCCAGCAGCCCTATCCGCGATTTAAAGGAGCAGTTCTTC	CASSPIRDLKEQFF
-	TRBV30	TRBJ2-1	-	TGTGCCTCAACCGAGCCCATGACGAAGAATAACAATGAGCAGTTCTTC	CASTEPMTKNNNEQFF
-	TRBV19	TRBJ1-3	-	TGTGCCAGTAGTATTGAGAGGCTGCGCTCTGGAAACACCATATATTTT	CASSIERLRSGNTIYF
-	TRBV6-6	TRBJ1-2	-	TGTGCCAGCAGTCCCCAGGGTGGCTATGGCTACACCTTC	CASSPQGGYGYTF
-	TRBV18	TRBJ2-2	-	TGTGCCAGCTCAGAACAGCGGCCCACCGGGGAGCTGTTTTTT	CASSEQRPTGELFF
-	TRBV19	TRBJ2-6	TRBD1	TGTGCCAGTAGTACGAGTCCGGGTCTGACAGGGGCTTATGGGGCCAACGTCCTGACTTTC	CASSTSPGLTGAYGANVLTF
-	TRBV7-3	TRBJ1-1	-	TGTGCCAGCAGCTTAGGGGGAGGGGCTCGCACTGAAGCTTTCTTT	CASSLGGGARTEAFF
-	TRBV19	TRBJ2-5	-	TGTGCCAGTAAGACTTCGAAGGGACGGCAAGAGACCCAGTACTTC	CASKTSKGRQETQYF
-	TRBV27	TRBJ2-7	TRBD1	TGTGCCAGCAGCCCGGGACAGGGCCCCTACGAGCAGTACTTC	CASSPGQGPYEQYF
-	TRBV18	TRBJ1-2	TRBD1	TGTGCCAGCTCACCAGGGACAGATTATGGAGGCTACACCTTC	CASSPGTDYGGYTF
few	TRBV5-1	TRBJ1-2	-	TGCGCCAGCAGCTTGGGACGGGACTATGGCTACACCTTC	CASSLGRDYGYTF
-	TRBV5-4	TRBJ2-7	TRBD2	TGTGCCAGCAGCGCGGGACTAGCTTACGAGCAGTACTTC	CASSAGLAYEQYF
-	TRBV2	TRBJ1-1	TRBD1	TGTGCCAGCAGGGGGACAGTTATGAACACTGAAGCTTTCTTT	CASRGTVMNTEAFF
-	TRBV7-6	TRBJ2-5	TRBD2	TGTGCCAGCAGCTCAAACTCCGGGACTAGCGGGGGGTTGGCCCAGTACTTC	CASSSNSGTSGGLAQYF
-	TRBV30	TRBJ1-5	-	TGTGCCTGGAGTGTAGGCCAGGGGAAGCCCCAGCATTTT	CAWSVGQGKPQHF